This T cell receptor beta chain came from a study of post-analysis software for immune sequencing data. Findings and limits, study-wide: There were five TRBV segments more frequent in patients than controls, and TRBV5-6, TRBV5-1 and TRBV20-1 were among them.

Carried by the TCR beta cDNA libraries were unique molecular identifiers. Via MiXCR, TCRdb re-called the PCR reads, giving one row per CDR3 protein. This table holds approximately 730,000 distinct CDR3 sequences, approximately 30% found once. This clonotype was seen more than once but under ten times. As yet, its antigen is unknown. The CDR3 runs 14 residues. Trimming stripped 7 bases from V and 3 bases from J, with 12 bases between. In germline, CDR1 is MGHDK, CDR2 SYGVNS. The V call is TRBV25-1, the J call TRBJ2-2; possible D gene TRBD1, 5 bases. The sample consisted of blood. The receptor was derived from a girl aged 10 to 17 with multiple sclerosis. CDR3 loop: CASTPTGYTGELFF. CDR3 nucleotides: TGTGCCAGCACCCCCACAGGATACACCGGGGAGCTGTTTTTT.